The rows below give T cell receptor beta chains drawn from one sample of a study of blood T cell repertoires in COVID-19. Here immunoSEQ multiplex PCR was the method, and the copy in TCRdb shows in-frame clones only, minus some. The sample yields roughly 260,000 clones, 70% to 90% seen once. The sample comprised peripheral blood. The receptors stem from a middle-aged woman who had recovered from COVID-19. Both conserved end residues are part of each CDR3.

v_call: TRBV24-1
cdr3_length: 13
j_call: TRBJ1-2
cdr3_aa: CATSPQGSYGYTF

v_call: TRBV11-2
cdr3_length: 15
j_call: TRBJ1-5
cdr3_aa: CASSLVAGWNQPQHF

v_call: TRBV28
cdr3_length: 14
j_call: TRBJ1-4
cdr3_aa: CASLPGGLNEKLFF

v_call: TRBV4-3
cdr3_length: 15
j_call: TRBJ2-7
cdr3_aa: CASSQDRRGGEEQYF

v_call: TRBV19
cdr3_length: 12
j_call: TRBJ2-1
cdr3_aa: CASTGGGNEQFF

v_call: TRBV7-9
cdr3_length: 11
j_call: TRBJ2-5
cdr3_aa: CASSRGETQYF

v_call: TRBV7-2
cdr3_length: 16
j_call: TRBJ2-2
cdr3_aa: CASSSTVAGGTGELFF

v_call: TRBV5-6
cdr3_length: 14
j_call: TRBJ1-2
cdr3_aa: CASSLNRMNYGYTF

v_call: TRBV28
cdr3_length: 13
j_call: TRBJ1-2
cdr3_aa: CASRKQGPYGYTF

v_call: TRBV18
cdr3_length: 16
j_call: TRBJ2-7
cdr3_aa: CASSPPLGTGSEEQYF

v_call: TRBV4-2
cdr3_length: 13
j_call: TRBJ1-6
cdr3_aa: CASSQSSRLPLHF

v_call: TRBV19
cdr3_length: 16
j_call: TRBJ2-3
cdr3_aa: CASSTRTSGYTDTQYF

v_call: TRBV2
cdr3_length: 16
j_call: TRBJ2-4
cdr3_aa: CASGPGLAGAKNIQYF

v_call: TRBV27
cdr3_length: 15
j_call: TRBJ1-2
cdr3_aa: CASSLSITGDYGYTF

v_call: TRBV12-3/TRBV12-4
cdr3_length: 13
j_call: TRBJ1-2
cdr3_aa: CASTMGQNYGYTF

v_call: TRBV18
cdr3_length: 14
j_call: TRBJ1-2
cdr3_aa: CASSPPGGLYGYTF

v_call: TRBV4-2
cdr3_length: 15
j_call: TRBJ2-1
cdr3_aa: CASSQGGVDYNEQFF

v_call: TRBV3-1/TRBV3-2
cdr3_length: 16
j_call: TRBJ2-5
cdr3_aa: CASSPAGVLWGETQYF

v_call: TRBV5-1
cdr3_length: 15
j_call: TRBJ2-7
cdr3_aa: CASSPRPGQGHEQYF

v_call: TRBV2
cdr3_length: 21
j_call: TRBJ2-5
cdr3_aa: CASSEKGRTSGRALVQETQYF

v_call: TRBV2
cdr3_length: 15
j_call: TRBJ1-5
cdr3_aa: CASSQDREVYQPQHF

v_call: TRBV19
cdr3_length: 15
j_call: TRBJ1-3
cdr3_aa: CASKQDRDSGNTIYF

v_call: TRBV18
cdr3_length: 16
j_call: TRBJ1-4
cdr3_aa: CASSPMEGGTNEKLFF

v_call: TRBV6-5
cdr3_length: 13
j_call: TRBJ1-1
cdr3_aa: CASGRGPGTEAFF

v_call: TRBV5-8
cdr3_length: 15
j_call: TRBJ1-1
cdr3_aa: CASSPGQALNTEAFF

v_call: TRBV21-1
cdr3_length: 17
j_call: TRBJ2-7
cdr3_aa: CASSKGGLAGVSYEQYF

v_call: TRBV7-2
cdr3_length: 16
j_call: TRBJ2-7
cdr3_aa: CASSFQGGQAFLEQYF

v_call: TRBV5-1
cdr3_length: 15
j_call: TRBJ2-1
cdr3_aa: CASSLVTSGGSEQFF

v_call: TRBV6-5
cdr3_length: 14
j_call: TRBJ2-7
cdr3_aa: CASDKTGGYYEQYF

v_call: TRBV4-3
cdr3_length: 16
j_call: TRBJ2-7
cdr3_aa: CASSRKMDGIGDEQYF

v_call: TRBV6-5
cdr3_length: 13
j_call: TRBJ1-2
cdr3_aa: CASKGGRFRGYTF

v_call: TRBV13
cdr3_length: 17
j_call: TRBJ1-4
cdr3_aa: CASSLKGGAGMNEKLFF

v_call: TRBV19
cdr3_length: 18
j_call: TRBJ1-5
cdr3_aa: CASSGDRVGAYSNQPQHF

v_call: TRBV6-5
cdr3_length: 16
j_call: TRBJ2-6
cdr3_aa: CASSYRGLTGANVLTF

v_call: TRBV5-1
cdr3_length: 15
j_call: TRBJ2-7
cdr3_aa: CASSQAGGPFEGQYF

v_call: TRBV30
cdr3_length: 18
j_call: TRBJ2-7
cdr3_aa: CAWSVPGASTSGSGEQYF

v_call: TRBV5-1
cdr3_length: 15
j_call: TRBJ1-6
cdr3_aa: CASSPRQGGNSPLHF

v_call: TRBV5-1
cdr3_length: 15
j_call: TRBJ2-2
cdr3_aa: CASSPWTTNTGELFF

v_call: TRBV19
cdr3_length: 14
j_call: TRBJ2-7
cdr3_aa: CASSASGTAHEQYF

v_call: TRBV28
cdr3_length: 15
j_call: TRBJ2-4
cdr3_aa: CASSSPRGPKNIQYF

v_call: TRBV5-1
cdr3_length: 15
j_call: TRBJ1-1
cdr3_aa: CASSLDRGPNTEAFF

v_call: TRBV3-1/TRBV3-2
cdr3_length: 13
j_call: TRBJ1-2
cdr3_aa: CASSRRDYYGYTF

v_call: TRBV7-2
cdr3_length: 17
j_call: TRBJ1-6
cdr3_aa: CASSPRQGSSYNSPLHF

v_call: TRBV7-3
cdr3_length: 13
j_call: TRBJ2-7
cdr3_aa: CASSLEGAYEQYF

v_call: TRBV19
cdr3_length: 13
j_call: TRBJ2-3
cdr3_aa: CASSITGLRTQYF

v_call: TRBV14
cdr3_length: 20
j_call: TRBJ1-3
cdr3_aa: CASAREGPGTGALSGNTIYF

v_call: TRBV5-4
cdr3_length: 15
j_call: TRBJ2-2
cdr3_aa: CASSLFSGLTGELFF

v_call: TRBV5-8
cdr3_length: 15
j_call: TRBJ2-1
cdr3_aa: CASSAGTSGRSEQFF

v_call: TRBV24-1
cdr3_length: 13
j_call: TRBJ2-7
cdr3_aa: CATSLAGHYEQYF

v_call: TRBV19
cdr3_length: 15
j_call: TRBJ2-1
cdr3_aa: CASSRLAGTYNEQFF

v_call: TRBV19
cdr3_length: 17
j_call: TRBJ2-1
cdr3_aa: CASSIRLAGGPYNEQFF